This T cell receptor (beta chain) is from a study of response to subunit inactivated influenza vaccine (dated by TCRdb to 2016 to 2019). General notes on the study: Deep quantitative profiling of the T cell receptor repertoire was used in the study to follow responses to a trivalent subunit inactivated influenza vaccine.

What the authors observed across the whole study: The authors suggested that each seasonal influenza vaccination may recruit only a limited number of new T cells.

Regarding this clonotype: Its antigen remains unidentified. Per-base qualities were not stored, and no clone one base away is much larger.

Library generation was performed with RT-PCR. Reads for this sample came from an Illumina HiSeq 2500. The public reads were quality trimmed at Q25 with fastp and then assembled into clones with MiXCR by TCRdb, keeping productive beta chains. Each CDR3 protein gets just one entry, which takes the most common genes and DNA from the rows behind it. In all, the sample holds about 570,000 distinct CDR3 sequences, and 10% to 12% of those were seen once. The top ten clones comprise 11% of the sample. The germline V gene (reference sequence) sets CDR1 to LGHDT and CDR2 to YNNKEL. There are 16 amino acids in the CDR3, from cysteine to phenylalanine inclusive. CDR3 DNA is the only sequence kept; it has 48 bases, read in frame from the first base. V is trimmed back by 4 bases and J by 7 bases, and the junction contains 10 bases that no gene match accounts for. This sample also belongs to another study, concerning T cells expressing NK-cell markers. The second paper states: TCR beta cDNA libraries were made by 5'RACE template switching that added a universal primer site and unique molecular identifiers. In sorted CD3+CD56+NKG2C+, CD3+CD56+NKG2C- and CD3+CD56-NKG2C+ T-cell subsets from several donors, TCR beta-chain repertoires were profiled. Among the eight sequenced donors, seven were HCMV-seropositive and one was HCMV-seronegative. To restrict sorting to alphabetaTCR-expressing T cells, an anti-gammadeltaTCR antibody was added in several experiments. In more than 5 donors, the dominant CD3+CD56+NKG2C+ clonotypes ranked among the top 10 CD8+ clonotypes, making up roughly 1.0-8% of CD8+ T cells. Those dominant clonotypes were again the most abundant among CD3+CD56-NKG2C+ cells in several donors, at about 28.3-65%. Whether the expanded NKG2C-expressing T cell clones were specific for HCMV antigens was left unclear. The eight sequenced donors were randomly selected healthy volunteers, three men and five women. A commercial ELISA kit detecting HCMV-specific IgG in serum was used to determine HCMV serostatus. Ficoll density gradient centrifugation was used to isolate peripheral blood mononuclear cells from blood. For over five donors, bulk peripheral blood T-cell repertoires were additionally sequenced from unsorted PBMC. cDNA synthesis was primed from the TCR beta constant segment, followed by two successive PCR amplification steps. Sequencing of the libraries produced 2 x 150 bp reads on Illumina HiSeq 2000/2500, MiSeq or NextSeq. MIGEC handled demultiplexing of the reads and grouping by UMI, while MiTCR was used to assemble and quantify clonotypes. To exclude erroneous sequences, only TCR cDNA sequences supported by at least two reads were retained. The tcR package was used for downstream repertoire analysis, with clonotypes matched between fractions based on CDR3 nucleotide sequence plus V segment. VDJmatch was used to annotate antigen specificity against VDJdb, with one amino acid substitution in CDR3 allowed.

The sequence derives from a man aged 45-65 years who received an inactivated influenza vaccine. Donor details come from another sample of the same person, matched by shared clones. The material was PBMCs from blood, obtained on the day of vaccination. The chain uses TRBV3-1 and TRBJ2-1; 10 bases in the junction line up with TRBD1. The CDR3 region has the sequence CASSRCRQGAANEQFF. The DNA sequence is given as TGTGCCAGCAGCCGATGCCGACAGGGGGCGGCGAATGAGCAGTTCTTC.